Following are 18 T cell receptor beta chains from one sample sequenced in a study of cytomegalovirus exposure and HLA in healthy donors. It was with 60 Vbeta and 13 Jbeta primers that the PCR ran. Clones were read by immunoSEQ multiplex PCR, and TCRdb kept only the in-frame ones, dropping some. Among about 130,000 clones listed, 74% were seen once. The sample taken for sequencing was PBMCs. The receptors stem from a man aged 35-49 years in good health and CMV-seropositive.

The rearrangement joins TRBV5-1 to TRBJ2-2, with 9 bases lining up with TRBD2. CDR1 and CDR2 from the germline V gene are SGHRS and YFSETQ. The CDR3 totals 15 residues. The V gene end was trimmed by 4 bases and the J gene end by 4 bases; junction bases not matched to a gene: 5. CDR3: CASSVSGGPTGELFF. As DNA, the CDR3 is TGCGCCAGCAGCGTTAGCGGGGGCCCCACCGGGGAGCTGTTTTTT.

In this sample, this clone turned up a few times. For the CDR3, the DNA is TGTGCCAGCAGTTTCGGACTAGCGGGAGGGACCTACGAGCAGTACTTC. This gives the protein CASSFGLAGGTYEQYF. The chain carries TRBV5-5 and TRBJ2-7; 15 nucleotides agree with TRBD2. CDR1 and CDR2 from the germline V gene are SGHKS and YYEKEE (reference sequence). This CDR3 has 16 amino acids. J gave up 2 bases and V 5 bases, and 5 bases lay outside the gene matches.

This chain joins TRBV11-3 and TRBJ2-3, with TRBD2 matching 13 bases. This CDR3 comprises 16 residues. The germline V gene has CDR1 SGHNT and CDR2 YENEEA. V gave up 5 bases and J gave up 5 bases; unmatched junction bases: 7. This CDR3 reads CASSPGLAGDQDTQYF. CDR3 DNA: TGTGCCAGCAGCCCCGGACTAGCGGGAGACCAAGATACGCAGTATTTT.

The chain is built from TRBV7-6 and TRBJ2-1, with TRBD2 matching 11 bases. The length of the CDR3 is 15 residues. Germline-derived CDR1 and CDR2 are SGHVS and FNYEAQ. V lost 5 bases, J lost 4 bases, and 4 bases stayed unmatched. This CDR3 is CASSPTSGGYNEQFF. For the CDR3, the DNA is TGTGCCAGCAGCCCAACTAGCGGGGGTTACAATGAGCAGTTCTTC.

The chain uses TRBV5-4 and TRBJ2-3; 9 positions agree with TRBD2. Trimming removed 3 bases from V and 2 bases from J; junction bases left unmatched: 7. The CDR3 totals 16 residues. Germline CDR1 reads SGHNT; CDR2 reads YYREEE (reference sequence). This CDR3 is CASSSRQRGATDTQYF. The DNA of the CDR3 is TGTGCCAGCAGCTCTCGCCAGCGGGGGGCCACAGATACGCAGTATTTT. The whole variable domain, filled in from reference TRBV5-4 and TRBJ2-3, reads ETGVTQSPTHLIKTRGQQVTLRCSSQSGHNTVSWYQQALGQGPQFIFQYYREEENGRGNFPPRFSGLQFPNYSSELNVNALELDDSALYLCASSSRQRGATDTQYFGPGTRLTVL.

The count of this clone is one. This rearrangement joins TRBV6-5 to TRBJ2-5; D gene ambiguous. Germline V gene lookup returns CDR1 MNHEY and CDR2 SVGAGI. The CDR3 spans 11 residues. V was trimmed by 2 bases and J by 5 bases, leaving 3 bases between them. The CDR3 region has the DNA TGTGCCAGCAGTTACCTCGAGACCCAGTACTTC. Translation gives CASSYLETQYF.

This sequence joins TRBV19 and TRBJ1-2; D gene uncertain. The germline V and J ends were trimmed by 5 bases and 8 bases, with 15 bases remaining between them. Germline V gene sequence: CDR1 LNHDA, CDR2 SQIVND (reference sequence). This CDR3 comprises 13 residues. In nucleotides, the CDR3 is TGTGCCAGTAGTTTCGGGAAAAATAACGGCTACACCTTC. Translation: CASSFGKNNGYTF.

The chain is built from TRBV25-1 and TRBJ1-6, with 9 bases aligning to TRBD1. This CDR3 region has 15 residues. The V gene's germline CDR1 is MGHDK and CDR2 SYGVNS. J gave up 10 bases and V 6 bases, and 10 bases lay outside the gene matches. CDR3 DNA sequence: TGTGCCAGCAGGGAGACCGGGACAGGGCTCTCACCCCTCCACTTT. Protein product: CASRETGTGLSPLHF.

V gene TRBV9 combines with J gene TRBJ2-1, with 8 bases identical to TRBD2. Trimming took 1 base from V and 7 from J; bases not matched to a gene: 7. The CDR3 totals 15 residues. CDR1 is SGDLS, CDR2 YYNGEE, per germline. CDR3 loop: CASSVWGLGGNEQFF. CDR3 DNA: TGTGCCAGCAGCGTATGGGGACTAGGGGGAAATGAGCAGTTCTTC. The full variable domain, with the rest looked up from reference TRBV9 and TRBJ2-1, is DSGVTQTPKHLITATGQRVTLRCSPRSGDLSVYWYQQSLDQGLQFLIQYYNGEERAKGNILERFSAQQFPDLHSELNLSSLELGDSALYFCASSVWGLGGNEQFFGPGTRLTVL.

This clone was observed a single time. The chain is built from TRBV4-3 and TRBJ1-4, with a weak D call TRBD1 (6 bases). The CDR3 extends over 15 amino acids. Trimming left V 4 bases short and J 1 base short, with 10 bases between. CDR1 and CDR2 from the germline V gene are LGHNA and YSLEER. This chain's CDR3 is CASSPVDRTNEKLFF. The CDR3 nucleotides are TGCGCCAGCAGCCCCGTGGACAGAACTAATGAAAAACTGTTTTTT.

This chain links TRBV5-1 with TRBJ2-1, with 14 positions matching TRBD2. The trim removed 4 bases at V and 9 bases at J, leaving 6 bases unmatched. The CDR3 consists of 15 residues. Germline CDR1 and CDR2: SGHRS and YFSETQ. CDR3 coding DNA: TGCGCCAGCAGCAAGACTAGCGGGAGGGCCCTTGAGCAGTTCTTC. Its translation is CASSKTSGRALEQFF. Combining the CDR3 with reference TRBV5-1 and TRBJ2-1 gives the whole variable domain KAGVTQTPRYLIKTRGQQVTLSCSPISGHRSVSWYQQTPGQGLQFLFEYFSETQRNKGNFPGRFSGRQFSNSRSEMNVSTLELGDSALYLCASSKTSGRALEQFFGPGTRLTVL.

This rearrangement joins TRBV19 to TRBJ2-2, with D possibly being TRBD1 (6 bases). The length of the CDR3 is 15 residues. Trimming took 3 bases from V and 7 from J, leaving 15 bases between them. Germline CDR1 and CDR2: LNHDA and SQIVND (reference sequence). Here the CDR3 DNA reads TGTGCCAGTAGTATCTCCAAGGGGGTCGTCGGGGAGCTGTTTTTT. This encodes CASSISKGVVGELFF.

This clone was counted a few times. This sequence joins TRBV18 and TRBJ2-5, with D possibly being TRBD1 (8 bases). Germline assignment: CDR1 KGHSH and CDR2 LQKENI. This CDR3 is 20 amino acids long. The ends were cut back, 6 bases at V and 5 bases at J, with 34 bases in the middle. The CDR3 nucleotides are TGTGCCAGCTCGCTACTAGACAGGGGCCGGGGGGCCACCCAAATGGAGACCCAGTACTTC. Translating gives CASSLLDRGRGATQMETQYF. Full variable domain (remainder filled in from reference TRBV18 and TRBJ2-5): NAGVMQNPRHLVRRRGQEARLRCSPMKGHSHVYWYRQLPEEGLKFMVYLQKENIIDESGMPKERFSAEFPKEGPSILRIQQVVRGDSAAYFCASSLLDRGRGATQMETQYFGPGTRLLVL.

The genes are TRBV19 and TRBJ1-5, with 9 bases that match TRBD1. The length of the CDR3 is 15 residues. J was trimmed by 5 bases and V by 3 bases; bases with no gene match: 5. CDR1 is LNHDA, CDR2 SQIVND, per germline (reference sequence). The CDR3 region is CASSILRTGDQPQHF. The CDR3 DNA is TGTGCCAGTAGTATTTTGAGGACAGGGGATCAGCCCCAGCATTTT.

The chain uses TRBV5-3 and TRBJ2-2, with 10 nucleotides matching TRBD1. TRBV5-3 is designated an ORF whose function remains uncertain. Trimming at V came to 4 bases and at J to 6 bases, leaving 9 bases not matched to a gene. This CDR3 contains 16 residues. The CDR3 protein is CARSREGTGVAGELFF. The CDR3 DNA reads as TGTGCCAGAAGCCGTGAGGGGACAGGGGTGGCCGGGGAGCTGTTTTTT.

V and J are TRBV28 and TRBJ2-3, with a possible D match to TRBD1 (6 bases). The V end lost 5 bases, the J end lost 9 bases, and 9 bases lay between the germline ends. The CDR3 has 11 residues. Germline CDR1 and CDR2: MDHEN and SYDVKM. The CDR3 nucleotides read TGTGCCAGCAGTCGGCAGGGGACGCAGTATTTT. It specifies CASSRQGTQYF.

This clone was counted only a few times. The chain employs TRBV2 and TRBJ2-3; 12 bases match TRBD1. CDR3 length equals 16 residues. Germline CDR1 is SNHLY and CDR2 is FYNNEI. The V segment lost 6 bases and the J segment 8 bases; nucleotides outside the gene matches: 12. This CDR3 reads CASRTGTGGVGRTQYF. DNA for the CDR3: TGTGCCAGCAGGACCGGGACAGGGGGCGTCGGCCGTACGCAGTATTTT.

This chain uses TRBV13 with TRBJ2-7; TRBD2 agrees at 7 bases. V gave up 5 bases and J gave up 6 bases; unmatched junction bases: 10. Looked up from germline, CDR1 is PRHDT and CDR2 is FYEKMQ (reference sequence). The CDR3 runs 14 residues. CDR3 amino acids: CASSPPRLAFEQYF. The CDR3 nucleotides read TGTGCCAGCAGCCCCCCGAGACTAGCTTTCGAGCAGTACTTC.